Detailed here is one T cell receptor beta chain. Its antigen is currently unknown. This sample is drawn from a study of OX40 agonist ivuxolimab in advanced cancers. Background on the study: Ivuxolimab, an agonistic anti-OX40 (CD134) antibody, was given to patients. Three patients, one with hepatocellular carcinoma and two with cutaneous melanoma, achieved partial responses. Notes on the study in general: Dose levels from 0.1 to 3.0 mg/kg saw CD4+ and CD8+ blood T cells expand clonally by week 6. Some patients who did not respond also had low normalized T-cell clonal expansion.

Assay used: immunoSEQ multiplex PCR; TCRdb lists only in-frame clones, some missing. The sample records roughly 20,000 clones, about 80% being singletons. CDR1 SGHDT and CDR2 YYEEEE come from the germline V gene. The CDR3 runs 14 residues. V dropped 10 bases and J dropped 9; count of bases not matched to a gene: 15. The rearrangement links TRBV5-6 to TRBJ2-1; TRBD2 aligns across 8 bases. The source is an adult with an advanced solid tumor such as melanoma, head and neck, liver or kidney cancer. Sequencing was performed on CD4+ or CD8+ T cells sorted from blood, taken in a trial of the OX40 agonist ivuxolimab. The CDR3 spells CAGRGGGQGSEQFF. CDR3 bases: TGTGCCGGGCGGGGCGGGGGGCAAGGAAGTGAGCAGTTCTTC.